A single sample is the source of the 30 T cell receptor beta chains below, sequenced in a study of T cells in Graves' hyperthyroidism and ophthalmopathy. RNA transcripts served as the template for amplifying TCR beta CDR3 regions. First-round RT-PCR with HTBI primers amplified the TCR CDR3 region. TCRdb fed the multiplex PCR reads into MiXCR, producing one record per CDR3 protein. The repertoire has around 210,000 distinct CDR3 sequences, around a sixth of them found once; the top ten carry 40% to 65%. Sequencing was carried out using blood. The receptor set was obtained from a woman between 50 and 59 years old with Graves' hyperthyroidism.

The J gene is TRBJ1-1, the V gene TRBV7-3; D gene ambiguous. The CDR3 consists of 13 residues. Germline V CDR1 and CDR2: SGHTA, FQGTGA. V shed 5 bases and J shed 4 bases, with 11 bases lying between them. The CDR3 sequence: CASSPVLGTEAFF. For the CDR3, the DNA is TGTGCCAGCAGCCCCGTTTTGGGCACTGAAGCTTTCTTT.

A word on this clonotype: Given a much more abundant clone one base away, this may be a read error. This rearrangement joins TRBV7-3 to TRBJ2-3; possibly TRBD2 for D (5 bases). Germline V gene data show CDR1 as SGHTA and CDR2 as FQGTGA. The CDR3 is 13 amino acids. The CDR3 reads CSSYRECTDTQYF. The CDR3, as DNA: TGTTCCAGCTATAGGGAGTGCACAGATACGCAGTATTTT. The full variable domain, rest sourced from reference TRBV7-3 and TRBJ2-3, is GAGVSQTPSNKVTEKGKYVELRCDPISGHTALYWYRQSLGQGPEFLIYFQGTGAADDSGLPNDRFFAVRPEGSVSTLKIQRTERGDSAVYLCSSYRECTDTQYFGPGTRLTVL.

CDR3 in DNA: TGTGCCAGCAGCTTAAATTCTGTCGGGAGGGCCCCCGGGGAGCTGTTTTTT. This translates into CASSLNSVGRAPGELFF. The chain joins TRBV7-3 to TRBJ2-2, with 8 positions matching TRBD2. The CDR3 has 17 amino acids. Germline V gives CDR1 SGHTA, CDR2 FQGTGA. Trimming at V came to 1 base and at J to 6 bases, leaving 10 bases not matched to a gene. The complete variable domain, with remaining parts taken from reference TRBV7-3 and TRBJ2-2, reads GAGVSQTPSNKVTEKGKYVELRCDPISGHTALYWYRQSLGQGPEFLIYFQGTGAADDSGLPNDRFFAVRPEGSVSTLKIQRTERGDSAVYLCASSLNSVGRAPGELFFGEGSRLTVL.

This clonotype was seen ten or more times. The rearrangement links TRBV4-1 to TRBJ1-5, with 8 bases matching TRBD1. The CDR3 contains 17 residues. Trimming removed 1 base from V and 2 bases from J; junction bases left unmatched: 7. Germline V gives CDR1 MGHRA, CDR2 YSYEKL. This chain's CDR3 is CASSQVSGGMGNQPQHF. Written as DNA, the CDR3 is TGCGCCAGCAGCCAAGTGTCAGGGGGCATGGGCAATCAGCCCCAGCATTTT.

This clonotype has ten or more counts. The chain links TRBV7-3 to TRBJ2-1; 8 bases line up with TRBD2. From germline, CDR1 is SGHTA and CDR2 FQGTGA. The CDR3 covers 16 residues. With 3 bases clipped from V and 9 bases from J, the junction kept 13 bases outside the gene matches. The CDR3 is CASSFQAGAVGSEQFF. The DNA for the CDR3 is TGTGCCAGCAGCTTCCAAGCGGGAGCCGTAGGGAGTGAGCAGTTCTTC.

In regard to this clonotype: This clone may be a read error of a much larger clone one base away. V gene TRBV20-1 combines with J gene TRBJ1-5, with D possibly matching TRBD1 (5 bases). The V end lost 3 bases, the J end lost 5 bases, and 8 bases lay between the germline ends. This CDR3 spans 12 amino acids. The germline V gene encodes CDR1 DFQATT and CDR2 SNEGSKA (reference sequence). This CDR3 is CSASGGDQPQHF. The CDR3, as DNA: TGCAGTGCTAGCGGGGGGGATCAGCCCCAGCATTTT.

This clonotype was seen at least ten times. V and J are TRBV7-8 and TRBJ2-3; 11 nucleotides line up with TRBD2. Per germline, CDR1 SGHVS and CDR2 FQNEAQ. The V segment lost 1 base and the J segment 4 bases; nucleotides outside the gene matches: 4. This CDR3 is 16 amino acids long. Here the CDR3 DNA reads TGTGCCAGCAGCTTAGTCGTAGCGGGAGGGGCAGATACGCAGTATTTT. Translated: CASSLVVAGGADTQYF.

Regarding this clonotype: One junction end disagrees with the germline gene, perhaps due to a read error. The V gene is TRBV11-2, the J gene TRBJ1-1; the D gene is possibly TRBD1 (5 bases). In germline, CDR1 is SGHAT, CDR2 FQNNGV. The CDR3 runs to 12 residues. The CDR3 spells CASSLRGTAAFF. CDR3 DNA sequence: TGTGCCAGCAGCTTGAGAGGGACTGCAGCTTTCTTT.

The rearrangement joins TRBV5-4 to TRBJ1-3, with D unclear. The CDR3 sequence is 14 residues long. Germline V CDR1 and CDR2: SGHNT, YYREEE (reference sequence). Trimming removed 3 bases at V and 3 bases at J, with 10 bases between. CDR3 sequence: CASSSPPVGNTIYF. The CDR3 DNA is TGTGCCAGCAGCTCCCCTCCCGTTGGAAACACCATATATTTT.

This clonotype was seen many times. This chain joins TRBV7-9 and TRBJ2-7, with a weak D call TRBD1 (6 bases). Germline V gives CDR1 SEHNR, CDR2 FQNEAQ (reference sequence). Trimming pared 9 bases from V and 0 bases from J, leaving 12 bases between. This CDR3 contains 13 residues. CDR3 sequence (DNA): TGTGCCAGTGGACAGATTAGCTCCTACGAGCAGTACTTC. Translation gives CASGQISSYEQYF.

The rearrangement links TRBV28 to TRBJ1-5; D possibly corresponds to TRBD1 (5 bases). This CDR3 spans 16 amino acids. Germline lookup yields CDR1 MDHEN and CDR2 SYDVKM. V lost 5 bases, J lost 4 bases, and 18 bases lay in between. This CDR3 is CASSPLLAGGNQPQHF. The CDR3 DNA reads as TGTGCCAGCAGTCCATTGCTGGCGGGGGGAAATCAGCCCCAGCATTTT.

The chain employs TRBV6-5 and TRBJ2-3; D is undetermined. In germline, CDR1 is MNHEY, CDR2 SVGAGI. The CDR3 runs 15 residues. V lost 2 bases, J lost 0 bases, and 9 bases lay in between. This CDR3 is CASSYQSASTDTQYF. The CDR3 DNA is TGTGCCAGCAGTTACCAGTCGGCTAGCACAGATACGCAGTATTTT.

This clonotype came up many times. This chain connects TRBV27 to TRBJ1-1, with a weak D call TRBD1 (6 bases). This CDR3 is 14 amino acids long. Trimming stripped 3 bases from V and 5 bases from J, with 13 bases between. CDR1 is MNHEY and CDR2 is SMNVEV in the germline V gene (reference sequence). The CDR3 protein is CASSLGAMGTEAFF. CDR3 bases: TGTGCCAGCAGTTTGGGGGCGATGGGTACTGAAGCTTTCTTT.

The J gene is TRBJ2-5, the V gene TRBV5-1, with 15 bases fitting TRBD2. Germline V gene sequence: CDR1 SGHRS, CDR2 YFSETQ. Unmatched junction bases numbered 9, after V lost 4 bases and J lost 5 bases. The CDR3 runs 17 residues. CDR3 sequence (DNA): TGCGCCAGCAGCCTAGGACTAGCGGGAGGGCCCGGGGAGACCCAGTACTTC. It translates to CASSLGLAGGPGETQYF. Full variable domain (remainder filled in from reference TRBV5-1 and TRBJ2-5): KAGVTQTPRYLIKTRGQQVTLSCSPISGHRSVSWYQQTPGQGLQFLFEYFSETQRNKGNFPGRFSGRQFSNSRSEMNVSTLELGDSALYLCASSLGLAGGPGETQYFGPGTRLLVL.

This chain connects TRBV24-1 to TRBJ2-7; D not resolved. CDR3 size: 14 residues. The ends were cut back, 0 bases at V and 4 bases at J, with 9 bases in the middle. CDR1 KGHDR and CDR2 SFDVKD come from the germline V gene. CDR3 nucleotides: TGTGCCACCAGTGATTTGACAGAGGATTACGAGCAGTACTTC. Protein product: CATSDLTEDYEQYF.

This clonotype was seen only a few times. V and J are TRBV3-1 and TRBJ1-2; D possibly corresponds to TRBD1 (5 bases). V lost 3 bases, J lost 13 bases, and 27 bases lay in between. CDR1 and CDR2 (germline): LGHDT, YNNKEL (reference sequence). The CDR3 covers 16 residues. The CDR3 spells CASSHTNLNRQSPSTF. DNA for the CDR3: TGTGCCAGCAGCCACACAAATTTAAACAGACAGAGTCCCAGCACCTTC. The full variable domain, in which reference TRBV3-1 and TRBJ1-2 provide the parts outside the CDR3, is DTAVSQTPKYLVTQMGNDKSIKCEQNLGHDTMYWYKQDSKKFLKIMFSYNNKELIINETVPNRFSPKSPDKAHLNLHINSLELGDSAVYFCASSHTNLNRQSPSTFGSGTRLTVV.

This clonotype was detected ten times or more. CDR3 DNA sequence: TGTGCCAGCAGCATAAGACTAGCGGGAGGCCACGAGCAGTACTTC. As protein: CASSIRLAGGHEQYF. This chain uses TRBV13 with TRBJ2-7, with TRBD2 matching over 13 bases. The CDR3 contains 15 residues. Germline lookup yields CDR1 PRHDT and CDR2 FYEKMQ (reference sequence). V shed 5 bases and J 5 bases; nucleotides not matched to a gene: 6.

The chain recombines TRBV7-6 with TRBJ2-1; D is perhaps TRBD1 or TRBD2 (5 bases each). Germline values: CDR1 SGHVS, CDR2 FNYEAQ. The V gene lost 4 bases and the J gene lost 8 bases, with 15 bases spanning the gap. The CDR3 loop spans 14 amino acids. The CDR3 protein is CASSYGTEIHEQFF. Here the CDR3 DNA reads TGTGCCAGCAGCTACGGGACCGAGATACATGAGCAGTTCTTC.

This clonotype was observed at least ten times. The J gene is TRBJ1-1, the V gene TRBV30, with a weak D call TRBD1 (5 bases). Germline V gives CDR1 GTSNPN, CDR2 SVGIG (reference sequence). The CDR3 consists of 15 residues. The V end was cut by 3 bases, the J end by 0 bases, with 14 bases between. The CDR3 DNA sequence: TGTGCCTGGAGGACCCCCGGGGCCATGAACACTGAAGCTTTCTTT. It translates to CAWRTPGAMNTEAFF.

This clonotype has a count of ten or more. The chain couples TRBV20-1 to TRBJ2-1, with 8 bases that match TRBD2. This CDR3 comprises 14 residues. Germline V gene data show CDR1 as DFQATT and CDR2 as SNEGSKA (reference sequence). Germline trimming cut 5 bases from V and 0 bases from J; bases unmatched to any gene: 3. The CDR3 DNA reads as TGCAGTGCTGAAGCGGGAGCCTCCTACAATGAGCAGTTCTTC. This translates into CSAEAGASYNEQFF.

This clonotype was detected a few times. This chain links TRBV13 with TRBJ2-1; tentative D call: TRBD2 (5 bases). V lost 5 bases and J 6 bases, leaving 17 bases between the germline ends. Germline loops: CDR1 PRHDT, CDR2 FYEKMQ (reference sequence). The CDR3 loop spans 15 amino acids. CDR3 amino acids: CASSRYPAETNEQFF. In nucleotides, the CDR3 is TGTGCCAGCAGCCGATATCCAGCGGAGACCAATGAGCAGTTCTTC. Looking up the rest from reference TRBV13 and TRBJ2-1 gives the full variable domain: AAGVIQSPRHLIKEKRETATLKCYPIPRHDTVYWYQQGPGQDPQFLISFYEKMQSDKGSIPDRFSAQQFSDYHSELNMSSLELGDSALYFCASSRYPAETNEQFFGPGTRLTVL.

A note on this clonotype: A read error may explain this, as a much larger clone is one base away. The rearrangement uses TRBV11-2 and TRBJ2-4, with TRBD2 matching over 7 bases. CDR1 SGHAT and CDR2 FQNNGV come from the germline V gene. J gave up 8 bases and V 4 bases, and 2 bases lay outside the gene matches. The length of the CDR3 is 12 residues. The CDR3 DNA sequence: TGTGCCAGCAGCTCACGGGGGGACATTCAGTACTTC. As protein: CASSSRGDIQYF. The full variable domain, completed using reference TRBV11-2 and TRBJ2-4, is EAGVAQSPRYKIIEKRQSVAFWCNPISGHATLYWYQQILGQGPKLLIQFQNNGVVDDSQLPKDRFSAERLKGVDSTLKIQPAKLEDSAVYLCASSSRGDIQYFGAGTRLSVL.

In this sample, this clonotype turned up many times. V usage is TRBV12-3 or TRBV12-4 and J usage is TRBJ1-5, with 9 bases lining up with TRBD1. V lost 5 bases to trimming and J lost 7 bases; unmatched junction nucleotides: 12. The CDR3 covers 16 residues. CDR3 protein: CASSPGTGWSGQPQHF. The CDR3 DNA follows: TGTGCCAGCAGTCCCGGGACAGGGTGGTCTGGACAGCCCCAGCATTTT.

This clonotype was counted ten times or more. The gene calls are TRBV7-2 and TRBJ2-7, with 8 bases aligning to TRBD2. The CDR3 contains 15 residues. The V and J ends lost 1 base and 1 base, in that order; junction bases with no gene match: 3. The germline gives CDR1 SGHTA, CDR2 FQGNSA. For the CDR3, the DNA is TGTGCCAGCAGCTTAGGGCGGGGGGTTTCCTACGAGCAGTACTTC. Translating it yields CASSLGRGVSYEQYF.

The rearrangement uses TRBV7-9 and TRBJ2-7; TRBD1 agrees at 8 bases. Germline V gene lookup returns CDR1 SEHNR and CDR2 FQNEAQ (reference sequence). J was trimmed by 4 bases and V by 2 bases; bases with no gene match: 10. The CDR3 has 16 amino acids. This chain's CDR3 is CASSLISFTGGYEQYF. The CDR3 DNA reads TGTGCCAGCAGCTTAATTAGTTTCACAGGGGGTTACGAGCAGTACTTC. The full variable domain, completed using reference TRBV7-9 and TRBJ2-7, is DTGVSQNPRHKITKRGQNVTFRCDPISEHNRLYWYRQTLGQGPEFLTYFQNEAQLEKSRLLSDRFSAERPKGSFSTLEIQRTEQGDSAMYLCASSLISFTGGYEQYFGPGTRLTVT.

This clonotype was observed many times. The DNA of the CDR3 is TGTGCCAGCAGCCAAGGGGGGACGTTTTCGGACGCTTTCTTT. This encodes CASSQGGTFSDAFF. The chain is built from TRBV6-1 and TRBJ1-1; perhaps TRBD1 as D (6 bases). The CDR3 covers 14 residues. Germline values: CDR1 MNHNS, CDR2 SASEGT. V was cut by 6 bases and J by 11 bases, with 22 bases left in between.

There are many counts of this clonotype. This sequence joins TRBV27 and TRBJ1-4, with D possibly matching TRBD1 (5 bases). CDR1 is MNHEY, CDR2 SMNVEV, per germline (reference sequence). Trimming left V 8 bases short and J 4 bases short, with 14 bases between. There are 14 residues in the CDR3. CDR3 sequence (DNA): TGTGCCAGCCACGGGGGTCGAGTTAATGAAAAACTGTTTTTT. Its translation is CASHGGRVNEKLFF.

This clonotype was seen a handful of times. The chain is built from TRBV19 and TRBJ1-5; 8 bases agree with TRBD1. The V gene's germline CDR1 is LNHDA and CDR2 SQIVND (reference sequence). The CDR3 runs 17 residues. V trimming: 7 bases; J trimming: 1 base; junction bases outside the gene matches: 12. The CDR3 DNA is TGTGCCAGTAAGAGGGGAACAGGGGGTAGCAGCAATCAGCCCCAGCATTTT. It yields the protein CASKRGTGGSSNQPQHF.

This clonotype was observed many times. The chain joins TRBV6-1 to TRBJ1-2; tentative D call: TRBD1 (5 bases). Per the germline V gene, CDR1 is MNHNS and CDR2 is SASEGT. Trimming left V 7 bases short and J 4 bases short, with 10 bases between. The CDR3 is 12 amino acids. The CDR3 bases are TGTGCCAGCACAAGGGGTGGCTATGGCTACACCTTC. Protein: CASTRGGYGYTF.

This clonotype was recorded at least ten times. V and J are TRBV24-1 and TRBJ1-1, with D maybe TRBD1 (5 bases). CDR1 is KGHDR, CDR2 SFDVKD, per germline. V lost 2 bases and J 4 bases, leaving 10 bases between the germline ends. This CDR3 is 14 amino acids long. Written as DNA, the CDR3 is TGTGCCACCAGTGATTGGGGGAGTCCCACTGAAGCTTTCTTT. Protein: CATSDWGSPTEAFF.